Shown below are 28 T cell receptor beta chains from a single sample sequenced in a study of beta chain features in type 1 diabetes. Study conclusions and caveats: All four CD4+ subsets from Type 1 diabetes patients carried moderately but significantly shorter TCRB CDR3s.

Reverse transcribing all isolated RNA meant expressed TCRB transcripts were sequenced. Assay: immunoSEQ multiplex PCR; the TCRdb copy retains only in-frame clones and omits some. The repertoire consists of around 690,000 clones, with around an eighth occurring once and the leading ten covering 0.09% to 0.15%. These TCRs are of unknown antigen specificity. Material for sequencing was naive CD4+ T cells from blood. All receptors come from a man aged 25-45 years with type 1 diabetes.

The chain employs TRBV30 and TRBJ2-5, with TRBD2 matching over 11 bases. The CDR3 contains 13 residues. Germline lookup yields CDR1 GTSNPN and CDR2 SVGIG (reference sequence). Trimming at V came to 7 bases and at J to 2 bases, leaving 3 bases not matched to a gene. The CDR3 region is CASRTSGQETQYF. The CDR3 coding sequence is TGTGCCTCCCGGACTAGCGGGCAAGAGACCCAGTACTTC.

This clone was counted between two and nine times. V usage is TRBV27 and J usage is TRBJ1-4, with 9 nucleotides matching TRBD1. With V trimmed by 4 bases and J by 7 bases, 4 bases remained unmatched. Germline V gives CDR1 MNHEY, CDR2 SMNVEV (reference sequence). The CDR3 has 14 residues. The CDR3 here is CASSSGTGTEKLFF. The CDR3 DNA follows: TGTGCCAGCAGTTCCGGGACAGGGACTGAAAAACTGTTTTTT. The variable domain in full, completed from reference TRBV27 and TRBJ1-4, reads EAQVTQNPRYLITVTGKKLTVTCSQNMNHEYMSWYRQDPGLGLRQIYYSMNVEVTDKGDVPEGYKVSRKEKRNFPLILESPSPNQTSLYFCASSSGTGTEKLFFGSGTQLSVL.

The V call is TRBV9, the J call TRBJ1-2; D remains unclear. Trimming took 0 bases from V and 8 from J, leaving 14 bases between them. Germline values: CDR1 SGDLS, CDR2 YYNGEE. This CDR3 is 14 amino acids long. CDR3 nucleotides: TGTGCCAGCAGCGTAGCTGAAGCTAAAAGCGGCTACACCTTC. Translating gives CASSVAEAKSGYTF. The full variable domain, rest sourced from reference TRBV9 and TRBJ1-2, is DSGVTQTPKHLITATGQRVTLRCSPRSGDLSVYWYQQSLDQGLQFLIQYYNGEERAKGNILERFSAQQFPDLHSELNLSSLELGDSALYFCASSVAEAKSGYTFGSGTRLTVV.

The rearrangement joins TRBV9 to TRBJ2-1, with TRBD1 as a possible D gene (6 bases). Germline V gene data show CDR1 as SGDLS and CDR2 as YYNGEE. V shed 6 bases and J shed 9 bases, with 19 bases lying between them. This CDR3 has 14 amino acids. CDR3 residues: CASTPQGSSSEQFF. The CDR3 DNA reads as TGTGCCAGCACTCCTCAGGGGAGTAGCAGTGAGCAGTTCTTC.

This clone was detected only a few times. This sequence joins TRBV9 and TRBJ2-2; the match to TRBD1 covers 9 bases. The germline V gene encodes CDR1 SGDLS and CDR2 YYNGEE. V was clipped by 2 bases and J by 3 bases; unmatched bases: 5. The CDR3 is 16 residues long. The CDR3 nucleotides read TGTGCCAGCAGCGTCGGGACAGGGTTGGACACCGGGGAGCTGTTTTTT. Protein: CASSVGTGLDTGELFF.

This clone was recorded a few times. J is TRBJ1-1 and V is TRBV29-1; D unclear. The CDR3 is made up of 11 amino acids. Trimming removed 5 bases from V and 1 base from J, with 5 bases in between. CDR1 is SQVTM and CDR2 is ANQGSEA in the germline V gene. CDR3 protein: CSVSTNTEAFF. The CDR3 coding sequence is TGCAGCGTTTCCACGAACACTGAAGCTTTCTTT.

CDR3 residues: CAWSRPQGTQPQHF. In nucleotides, the CDR3 is TGTGCCTGGAGTCGTCCCCAGGGGACTCAGCCCCAGCATTTT. The chain joins TRBV30 to TRBJ1-5, with D perhaps matching TRBD1 (6 bases). The V and J ends lost 2 bases and 6 bases respectively, with 14 bases between them. Per germline, CDR1 GTSNPN and CDR2 SVGIG (reference sequence). CDR3 size: 14 residues. Drawing the rest from reference TRBV30 and TRBJ1-5, the complete variable domain is SQTIHQWPATLVQPVGSPLSLECTVEGTSNPNLYWYRQAAGRGLQLLFYSVGIGQISSEVPQNLSASRPQDRQFILSSKKLLLSDSGFYLCAWSRPQGTQPQHFGDGTRLSIL.

V is TRBV14 and J is TRBJ1-1; weak D call: TRBD1 (6 bases). From germline, CDR1 is SGHDN and CDR2 FVKESK. The CDR3 has 17 amino acids. V lost 5 bases and J lost 4, with 23 bases in between. Written as DNA, the CDR3 is TGTGCCAGCAGCATTCGTAGGGGGAGCGGGGTAGGCACTGAAGCTTTCTTT. Translating it yields CASSIRRGSGVGTEAFF.

This chain links TRBV7-2 with TRBJ2-1, with 7 bases fitting TRBD2. V shed 0 bases and J 11 bases; nucleotides not matched to a gene: 10. Germline CDR1 is SGHTA and CDR2 is FQGNSA. The CDR3 is 15 residues long. The CDR3 is CASSLALRGDLQQFF. The CDR3 DNA is TGTGCCAGCAGCTTAGCTCTCCGGGGGGACCTCCAGCAGTTCTTC.

This rearrangement joins TRBV11-3 to TRBJ2-2, with D tentatively TRBD2 (6 bases). V shed 5 bases and J shed 2 bases, with 15 bases lying between them. The germline V gene encodes CDR1 SGHNT and CDR2 YENEEA. CDR3 size: 16 residues. The CDR3 region is CASSPAGPINTGELFF. The CDR3 DNA sequence: TGTGCCAGCAGCCCCGCGGGGCCGATAAACACCGGGGAGCTGTTTTTT.

V gene TRBV9 combines with J gene TRBJ1-6, with no clear D. CDR1 SGDLS and CDR2 YYNGEE come from the germline V gene. CDR3 size: 13 residues. The V gene lost 2 bases and the J gene lost 13 bases, with 13 bases spanning the gap. CDR3 in DNA: TGTGCCAGCAGCGTGCAGGCAGGAGCGCCCCTCCACTTT. It is translated as CASSVQAGAPLHF.

This clone came up a few times. The V and J genes are TRBV27 and TRBJ2-2, with 8 bases identical to TRBD2. The CDR3 is made up of 17 amino acids. V was clipped by 6 bases and J by 4 bases; unmatched bases: 13. Germline V lookup: CDR1 MNHEY, CDR2 SMNVEV (reference sequence). The CDR3 is CASRLTSSGPSTGELFF. In DNA, the CDR3 is TGTGCCAGCAGACTAACTTCTAGCGGGCCTTCCACCGGGGAGCTGTTTTTT.

This chain joins TRBV10-3 and TRBJ1-1; TRBD1 might be the D (5 bases). Germline loops: CDR1 ENHRY, CDR2 SYGVKD. Trimming removed 7 bases at V and 1 base at J, with 10 bases between. The CDR3 is made up of 13 amino acids. CDR3 residues: CAIIGDSNTEAFF. CDR3 coding DNA: TGTGCCATCATCGGGGACTCGAACACTGAAGCTTTCTTT.

There are a few counts of this clone. The chain links TRBV27 to TRBJ1-6; perhaps TRBD1 as D (5 bases). The CDR3 length is 14 residues. Between the trimmed V and J ends, which lost 8 bases and 8 bases, there was a span of 16 bases. The germline V gene has CDR1 MNHEY and CDR2 SMNVEV (reference sequence). This CDR3 is CASGWGRGDSPLHF. In nucleotides, the CDR3 is TGTGCCAGCGGTTGGGGCCGAGGGGATTCACCCCTCCACTTT.

This clone was seen a handful of times. V and J are TRBV30 and TRBJ2-5, with D unclear. CDR1 is GTSNPN and CDR2 is SVGIG in the germline V gene (reference sequence). V was pared by 8 bases and J by 0 bases, with 7 bases between. The CDR3 is 11 amino acids. The CDR3 reads CATYHQETQYF. CDR3 DNA sequence: TGTGCCACATACCACCAAGAGACCCAGTACTTC.

This clone has more than one count but fewer than ten. This chain links TRBV29-1 with TRBJ2-7, with a possible D match to TRBD1 (8 bases). Trimming left V 4 bases short and J 12 bases short, with 34 bases between. Germline V gene data show CDR1 as SQVTM and CDR2 as ANQGSEA. This CDR3 spans 17 amino acids. CDR3 sequence reads: CSVVLKGGQGGLGRAYF. For the CDR3, the DNA is TGCAGCGTTGTACTCAAAGGAGGACAGGGCGGTTTGGGGAGGGCGTACTTC.

This clone was counted a few times. This sequence joins TRBV30 and TRBJ1-5, with 7 bases that match TRBD1. Germline CDR1 and CDR2: GTSNPN and SVGIG (reference sequence). The CDR3 extends over 15 amino acids. The V segment lost 2 bases and the J segment 7 bases; nucleotides outside the gene matches: 11. The CDR3 sequence is CAWSYSGTDTQPQHF. The CDR3, as DNA: TGTGCCTGGAGTTATTCCGGGACAGACACCCAGCCCCAGCATTTT. Drawing the rest from reference TRBV30 and TRBJ1-5, the complete variable domain is SQTIHQWPATLVQPVGSPLSLECTVEGTSNPNLYWYRQAAGRGLQLLFYSVGIGQISSEVPQNLSASRPQDRQFILSSKKLLLSDSGFYLCAWSYSGTDTQPQHFGDGTRLSIL.

This clone has only a few counts. This CDR3 reads CASSPSASGEQETQYF. Written as DNA, the CDR3 is TGTGCCAGCAGCCCGTCCGCTAGCGGGGAGCAAGAGACCCAGTACTTC. The rearrangement joins TRBV4-2 to TRBJ2-5; 9 bases agree with TRBD2. V was clipped by 4 bases and J by 2 bases; unmatched bases: 8. The CDR3 sequence is 16 residues long. Germline CDR1 is LGHNA and CDR2 is YNFKEQ.

There are a few counts of this clone. The chain is built from TRBV11-3 and TRBJ2-7; D uncertain. The CDR3 is made up of 12 amino acids. The V and J ends lost 5 bases and 4 bases respectively, with 9 bases between them. CDR1 is SGHNT, CDR2 YENEEA, per germline. The CDR3 DNA reads TGTGCCAGCAGCCTGGAGCCGTACGAGCAGTACTTC. Translating gives CASSLEPYEQYF.

The J gene is TRBJ2-2, the V gene TRBV11-2; tentatively, D is TRBD1 (5 bases). CDR3 length equals 16 residues. Trimming took off 6 bases at V and 3 bases at J, with 17 bases between the two ends. CDR1 SGHAT and CDR2 FQNNGV come from the germline V gene. CDR3: CASRSQAISDTGELFF. The CDR3 region has the DNA TGTGCCAGCAGGTCACAGGCGATATCGGACACCGGGGAGCTGTTTTTT.

This clone has just a few counts. The chain uses TRBV15 and TRBJ2-3; perhaps TRBD1 as D (7 bases). V dropped 4 bases and J dropped 1 base, with 18 bases sitting between them. This CDR3 region has 17 residues. Germline loops: CDR1 LNHNV, CDR2 YYDKDF (reference sequence). The CDR3 DNA follows: TGTGCCACCAGCAAACCCTTGCAGGGGGGAGGCACAGATACGCAGTATTTT. It yields the protein CATSKPLQGGGTDTQYF.

This CDR3 reads CASSLGTRSSYNEQFF. CDR3 nucleotide sequence: TGTGCCAGCAGCTTGGGGACACGCAGCTCCTACAATGAGCAGTTCTTC. The chain recombines TRBV5-8 with TRBJ2-1; D possibly corresponds to TRBD1 (5 bases). V was cut by 0 bases and J by 0 bases, with 10 bases left in between. Germline CDR1 is SGHTS and CDR2 is YDEGEE. CDR3 length equals 16 residues.

The chain employs TRBV19 and TRBJ2-2; D not resolved. Trimming pared 2 bases from V and 8 bases from J, leaving 9 bases between. Germline values: CDR1 LNHDA, CDR2 SQIVND (reference sequence). There are 13 residues in the CDR3. CDR3: CASSITEAGELFF. The CDR3 DNA is TGTGCCAGTAGTATAACCGAGGCGGGGGAGCTGTTTTTT.

This clone was counted a few times. The junction and the germline gene differ at one end; a read error may be behind it. The chain combines TRBV7-7 with TRBJ2-2, with D perhaps matching TRBD1 (5 bases). There are 16 residues in the CDR3. Germline CDR1 is SSHAT and CDR2 is FNYEAQ (reference sequence). CDR3 in amino acids: CASSSSAGQTTGELFF. The DNA for the CDR3 is TGTGCTAGCAGCTCGAGCGCAGGGCAAACCACCGGGGAGCTGTTTTTT.

The rearrangement uses TRBV2 and TRBJ2-6; D is possibly TRBD1 (5 bases). This CDR3 has 15 residues. V shed 6 bases and J shed 0 bases, with 9 bases lying between them. Looked up from germline, CDR1 is SNHLY and CDR2 is FYNNEI. The CDR3 region has the DNA TGTGCCAGCAGGCGACAGAGCTCTGGGGCCAACGTCCTGACTTTC. Translated, it gives CASRRQSSGANVLTF.

As for this clone: Other nucleotide sequences from this sample produce the same CDR3. V is TRBV5-1 and J is TRBJ2-7; 7 bases match TRBD1. CDR3 length: 13 residues. Germline CDR1 SGHRS, CDR2 YFSETQ. V was clipped by 2 bases and J by 2 bases; unmatched bases: 1. CDR3 sequence: CASSLDRAYEQYF. CDR3 sequence (DNA): TGCGCCAGCAGCTTAGACAGGGCCTACGAGCAGTACTTC.

This clone was seen a few times. J is TRBJ2-1 and V is TRBV9; weak D call: TRBD2 (5 bases). Germline CDR1 SGDLS, CDR2 YYNGEE. This CDR3 is 15 amino acids long. Trimming cost V 0 bases and J 0 bases, with 7 bases left between them. CDR3: CASSVGRGSYNEQFF. CDR3 DNA sequence: TGTGCCAGCAGCGTAGGTCGGGGCTCCTACAATGAGCAGTTCTTC.

In its sample, this clone was seen a few times. The genes are TRBV7-9 and TRBJ1-3; no reliable D call. From germline, CDR1 is SEHNR and CDR2 FQNEAQ (reference sequence). Trimming removed 1 base from V and 7 bases from J, with 8 bases in between. CDR3 length: 13 residues. CDR3 region: CASSLEMVNTIYF. The CDR3 nucleotides read TGTGCCAGCAGCTTAGAAATGGTCAACACCATATATTTT.